Listed below are T cell receptor beta chains from one sample, sequenced in a study of T cell repertoires in cytomegalovirus infection. TCRdb fed the reads into MiXCR, producing one record per CDR3 protein. The sample holds some 400,000 distinct CDR3 sequences, about a third seen once. Sequenced material: PBMCs. The receptor set was obtained from a human donor in good health (CMV status not recorded). Some clones in this sample may be carry-over from other donors' samples. Each CDR3 is given with its conserved first and last residue. The D gene is left open where the match is weak. Size is omitted from some rows. Given values are once, few, many or a class for expanded clones.

v_gene,abundance,j_gene,d_gene,CDR3nt,CDR3aa
TRBV12-3/TRBV12-4,many,TRBJ2-1,-,TGTGCCAGCAGTTCGGTAGTAAATGAGCAGTTCTTC,CASSSVVNEQFF
TRBV7-2,many,TRBJ1-2,-,TGTGCCAGCAGCATACAGGGCGGGAACTATGGCTACACCTTC,CASSIQGGNYGYTF
TRBV2,few,TRBJ2-4,-,TGTGCCAGCAGGTCCCGGGCAGGGAACGACATTCAGTACTTC,CASRSRAGNDIQYF
TRBV6-7,-,TRBJ1-2,-,TGTGCCAGCAGTTTTGGGCCGGATGGCTACACCTTC,CASSFGPDGYTF
TRBV19,few,TRBJ2-3,-,TGTGCCAGTAGTCCGCAACCGGGCCCAGATACGCAGTATTTT,CASSPQPGPDTQYF
TRBV6-2/TRBV6-3,many,TRBJ1-5,-,TGTGCCAGCAGTTCCTTCAGGCAGCCCCAGCATTTT,CASSSFRQPQHF
TRBV15,-,TRBJ1-2,-,TGTGCCACCAGCAGGGACTACAGAGATGGCTACACCTTC,CATSRDYRDGYTF
TRBV4-3,-,TRBJ1-5,-,TGCGCCAGCAGCCAAGGCCCAGGGCCATTCCAGCCCCATCATTTT,CASSQGPGPFQPHHF
TRBV19,few,TRBJ2-1,TRBD2,TGTGCCAGTAGTATGGAAAGACTAGCGGGGGGGAGCTCCTACAATGAGCAGTTCTTC,CASSMERLAGGSSYNEQFF
TRBV15,few,TRBJ2-5,TRBD2,TGTGCCACCAGCAGATATCCAGGGAGGGGAGAGACCCAGTACTTC,CATSRYPGRGETQYF
TRBV7-6,many,TRBJ2-7,-,TGTGCCAGCAGCTTAACAGGGACTTACGAGCAGTACTTC,CASSLTGTYEQYF
TRBV6-6,few,TRBJ1-1,-,TGTGCCAGCAGTGCCTCGGGACTCATGAACACTGAAGCTTTCTTT,CASSASGLMNTEAFF
TRBV12-3/TRBV12-4,-,TRBJ2-7,-,TGTGCCAGCAGTTTAGGTGACAGTCACGAGCAGTACTTC,CASSLGDSHEQYF
TRBV12-3/TRBV12-4,-,TRBJ2-5,TRBD2,TGTGCCAGCAGTTCTAGCGGGGGGGCCCGTGGGTACCAAGAGACCCAGTACTTC,CASSSSGGARGYQETQYF
TRBV20-1,-,TRBJ2-7,TRBD1,TGCAGTGCCCTGGGACAGGCCCTTTCCTACGAGCAGTACTTC,CSALGQALSYEQYF
TRBV12-3/TRBV12-4,-,TRBJ2-1,-,TGTGCCAGCAGTTTAGTGGGGCCCAATGAGCAGTTCTTC,CASSLVGPNEQFF
TRBV20-1,-,TRBJ2-1,TRBD2,TGCAGTGCTAGAGATCTAGCGGGGGACTACAATGAGCAGTTCTTC,CSARDLAGDYNEQFF
TRBV27,few,TRBJ2-1,TRBD2,TGTGCCAGCAGTTCAGGGCGGGGGAGATACAATGAGCAGTTCTTC,CASSSGRGRYNEQFF
TRBV7-9,few,TRBJ2-7,-,TGTGCCAGCAGCCGGGGCTCCTTCGGGGAGTACTTC,CASSRGSFGEYF
TRBV2,-,TRBJ2-3,-,TGTGCCAGCAGTGGTGGGGCGCTTGTCACAGATACGCAGTATTTT,CASSGGALVTDTQYF
TRBV7-6,few,TRBJ2-2,-,TGTGCCAGCAGCTTCTTTGCCCGGCCCTCTAACACCGGGGAGCTGTTTTTT,CASSFFARPSNTGELFF
TRBV2,-,TRBJ2-3,-,TGTGCCAGCAGTGAAGAAACAGGGCTAGATACGCAGTATTTT,CASSEETGLDTQYF
TRBV4-3,few,TRBJ1-4,-,TGCGCCAGCAGCCAAGATTGGAGCGGGGCAGACAAACTGTTTTTT,CASSQDWSGADKLFF
TRBV11-2,-,TRBJ1-2,-,TGTGCCAGCAGTCGTCTAGGGGGGAACTATGGCTACACCTTC,CASSRLGGNYGYTF
TRBV6-1,-,TRBJ1-6,-,TGTGCCAGCAGTACCCCGCCGGGGGCAGGGCGGAATTCACCCCTCCACTTT,CASSTPPGAGRNSPLHF